The 5 T cell receptor beta chains below were found in one sample sequenced in a study of PD-1 blockade in classical Hodgkin lymphoma. Libraries were prepared by immunoSEQ multiplex PCR; TCRdb keeps only in-frame clonotypes and omits some of them. The table records 110,000 or so clones, approximately 89% of them present only once. The time point is: cycle 4 day 1 (C4D1), after more than five weeks of nivolumab. All trial patients relapsed after autologous stem cell transplantation. Sample: peripheral blood mononuclear cells (PBMCs), taken before the fourth cycle of nivolumab. These receptor sequences come from a human donor with classical Hodgkin lymphoma.

The chain carries TRBV7-2 and TRBJ2-7, with 7 bases identical to TRBD1. In germline, CDR1 is SGHTA, CDR2 FQGNSA. The V and J ends lost 5 bases and 4 bases, in that order; junction bases with no gene match: 14. The CDR3 runs to 16 residues. In nucleotides, the CDR3 is TGTGCCAGCAGCGGCGGCGGACAGGCTAGTACATACGAGCAGTACTTC. This encodes CASSGGGQASTYEQYF.

The chain carries TRBV2 and TRBJ2-1, with 7 bases identical to TRBD2. The germline gives CDR1 SNHLY, CDR2 FYNNEI. The CDR3 contains 16 residues. V trimming: 4 bases; J trimming: 0 bases; junction bases outside the gene matches: 6. CDR3 residues: CASSAPSGSSYNEQFF. The CDR3 region has the DNA TGTGCCAGCAGTGCCCCTAGCGGTAGCTCCTACAATGAGCAGTTCTTC.

This chain links TRBV6-5 with TRBJ2-7, with 10 bases that match TRBD1. This CDR3 has 15 residues. Germline V gene lookup returns CDR1 MNHEY and CDR2 SVGAGI. After removal of 5 bases from V and 2 bases from J, the junction contained 6 bases not matched to a gene. In DNA, the CDR3 is TGTGCCAGCAGTAAAACCGGGACAGGGGCCTACGAGCAGTACTTC. This codes for CASSKTGTGAYEQYF.

J is TRBJ1-4 and V is TRBV7-9; possible D gene TRBD1, 6 bases. Germline V gene sequence: CDR1 SEHNR, CDR2 FQNEAQ (reference sequence). This CDR3 has 15 residues. Trimming pared 5 bases from V and 2 bases from J, leaving 12 bases between. The CDR3 nucleotides are TGTGCCAGCAGCGGCACAGGGAACACTAATGAAAAACTGTTTTTT. It codes for CASSGTGNTNEKLFF.

The rearrangement links TRBV4-1 to TRBJ2-2; weak D call: TRBD2 (5 bases). The CDR3 is made up of 16 amino acids. With 6 bases removed from V and 4 bases from J, the gap between germline ends came to 18 bases. Germline V CDR1 and CDR2: MGHRA, YSYEKL. CDR3 in DNA: TGCGCCAGCAGTCCCGCGGCTAGCCGGCCCACCGGGGAGCTGTTTTTT. Its translation is CASSPAASRPTGELFF.